The 11 T cell receptor beta chains presented below share a single source sample, sequenced in a study of T cells in Graves' hyperthyroidism and ophthalmopathy. Amplification yielded TCR beta CDR3 regions, with RNA transcripts as the source. Researchers ran a first-round RT-PCR on the TCR CDR3 using the HTBI primer set. TCRdb recomputed calls from the multiplex PCR reads with MiXCR, one row per CDR3 protein. Here the sample spans around 690,000 distinct CDR3 sequences, approximately 15% being singletons. Specimen: blood. The origin of the receptors is a man in his fifties or sixties with Graves' hyperthyroidism.

The chain carries TRBV27 and TRBJ2-3; 7 bases map to TRBD2. The germline V gene encodes CDR1 MNHEY and CDR2 SMNVEV (reference sequence). The CDR3 totals 19 residues. The junction had 24 bases not matched to a gene; V was cut back by 6 bases and J by 6 bases. The CDR3 DNA sequence: TGTGCCAGCAGCCGGGGTTGGGGGGATCTAGCGGAGGGCGTCGATACGCAGTATTTT. Translation gives CASSRGWGDLAEGVDTQYF.

The sample holds many counts of this clonotype. The genes are TRBV6-1 and TRBJ1-1; tentatively, D is TRBD1 (5 bases). The V end lost 5 bases, the J end lost 2 bases, and 15 bases lay between the germline ends. The CDR3 is 15 amino acids. Germline V gene sequence: CDR1 MNHNS, CDR2 SASEGT. The CDR3 loop reads CASSFQPTGNTEAFF. The DNA for the CDR3 is TGTGCCAGCAGTTTCCAACCTACAGGAAACACTGAAGCTTTCTTT.

This clonotype was seen at least ten times. This sequence joins TRBV10-3 and TRBJ2-2, with 11 positions matching TRBD2. Germline V gene sequence: CDR1 ENHRY, CDR2 SYGVKD. The CDR3 is 18 residues long. Trimming took 3 bases from V and 4 from J; bases not matched to a gene: 10. CDR3 loop: CAISDRLGLAGATGELFF. In DNA, the CDR3 is TGTGCCATCAGTGACAGACTAGGACTAGCGGGCGCCACCGGGGAGCTGTTTTTT.

This clonotype has just a few counts. The gene calls are TRBV2 and TRBJ2-2; no clear D gene. Germline V CDR1 and CDR2: SNHLY, FYNNEI. V dropped 8 bases and J dropped 4 bases, with 8 bases sitting between them. The CDR3 is 12 amino acids. The CDR3 DNA sequence: TGTGCCAGCCAGCTCAGCACCGGGGAGCTGTTTTTT. This encodes CASQLSTGELFF.

The table lists this clonotype with many counts. The chain recombines TRBV11-2 with TRBJ2-5; 11 bases map to TRBD2. With 2 bases clipped from V and 1 base from J, the junction kept 3 bases outside the gene matches. The CDR3 covers 16 residues. Germline-derived CDR1 and CDR2 are SGHAT and FQNNGV. The CDR3 sequence is CASSLSLAGGQETQYF. DNA of the CDR3: TGTGCCAGCAGCTTATCCCTAGCGGGAGGCCAAGAGACCCAGTACTTC.

The chain couples TRBV9 to TRBJ2-1, with 11 positions matching TRBD2. The CDR3 is 16 residues long. Germline CDR1 and CDR2: SGDLS and YYNGEE. V shed 0 bases and J 6 bases; nucleotides not matched to a gene: 5. The CDR3 reads CASSVAVAGGVNEQFF. The CDR3 coding sequence is TGTGCCAGCAGCGTAGCCGTAGCGGGAGGGGTCAATGAGCAGTTCTTC.

This clonotype was detected only a few times. The chain links TRBV30 to TRBJ2-5, with D possibly TRBD2 on 5 matching bases. This CDR3 has 12 residues. Germline V gene lookup returns CDR1 GTSNPN and CDR2 SVGIG (reference sequence). The V end lost 3 bases, the J end lost 4 bases, and 9 bases lay between the germline ends. CDR3 loop: CAWSISGETQYF. CDR3 bases: TGTGCCTGGAGCATAAGCGGAGAGACCCAGTACTTC.

This sequence joins TRBV7-9 and TRBJ2-1; D remains unclear. The V end was cut by 6 bases, the J end by 5 bases, with 17 bases between. The CDR3 sequence is 15 residues long. Germline V CDR1 and CDR2: SEHNR, FQNEAQ (reference sequence). The CDR3: CASRPRRNYDNEQFF. CDR3 bases: TGTGCCAGCAGGCCTCGCAGAAACTACGACAATGAGCAGTTCTTC.

The chain carries TRBV2 and TRBJ1-1, with unresolved D. V lost 8 bases to trimming and J lost 1 base, with 8 bases between them. The CDR3 is 12 residues long. CDR1 SNHLY and CDR2 FYNNEI come from the germline V gene. The CDR3 DNA reads as TGTGCCAGCCTGGATCGGAACACTGAAGCTTTCTTT. This translates into CASLDRNTEAFF.

This clonotype appeared many times. Here the CDR3 DNA reads TGTGCCAGCAGCCCGGGGCAGGGTCTCACAGATACGCAGTATTTT. Translating gives CASSPGQGLTDTQYF. This chain links TRBV6-1 with TRBJ2-3; either TRBD1 or TRBD2 may fit D (5 bases each). The CDR3 contains 15 residues. Germline CDR1 is MNHNS and CDR2 is SASEGT. Trimming took 6 bases from V and 2 from J, leaving 15 bases between them.

A note on this clonotype: This may be a read error: a much more frequent sequence differs by one nucleotide. The rearrangement links TRBV19 to TRBJ2-1; 7 bases map to TRBD2. V lost 4 bases and J lost 0; bases outside the gene matches: 3. CDR3 size: 15 residues. Germline assignment: CDR1 LNHDA and CDR2 SQIVND (reference sequence). The CDR3 spells CASSTWEGSYNEQFF. The CDR3 nucleotides read TGTGCCAGTAGTACTTGGGAGGGCTCCTACAATGAGCAGTTCTTC.